Detailed here is one T cell receptor (beta chain). Antigen: not known. The CDR3 contains 16 residues. Germline V gives CDR1 LGHDT, CDR2 YNNKEL (reference sequence). The ends lost 3 bases at V and 0 bases at J; junction bases unmatched: 4. The authors made TCR beta libraries by quantitative 5'-RACE with molecular barcodes. TCRdb fed the 5' RACE reads into MiXCR, producing one record per CDR3 protein. The table includes about 840,000 distinct CDR3 sequences, about an eighth detected once. This record belongs to a study of CD8 T cells in ankylosing spondylitis. Study-wide findings and caveats: One TCR beta motif, made up of roughly 8 highly homologous variants, appeared characteristic of ankylosing spondylitis blood. Reportedly, disease-linked clones are significantly enriched in ankylosing spondylitis patients' matched synovial fluid. With a CD8+ phenotype, disease-linked clones were relatively rare in peripheral blood. A subset of motif variants has previously been described in the synovial fluid and blood of reactive arthritis.

This chain links TRBV3-1 with TRBJ2-2, with TRBD1 identical over 7 bases. This receptor was taken from a male donor with ankylosing spondylitis. Sequencing was carried out using blood, either unsorted or a sorted T cell fraction (not recorded which). Written as DNA, the CDR3 is TGTGCCAGCAGCCAGGACAGGAGACCGAACACCGGGGAGCTGTTTTTT. Residues: CASSQDRRPNTGELFF.